This T cell receptor (beta chain) was captured in a study of response to subunit inactivated influenza vaccine. Whole-study results and caveats: Authors suggested each seasonal influenza vaccination recruits few new T cells.

Per the germline V gene, CDR1 is SEHNR and CDR2 is FQNEAQ (reference sequence). This CDR3 has 16 amino acids. V gave up 8 bases and J gave up 1 base, with 18 bases separating them. In TCRdb, the RT-PCR reads were re-called with MiXCR into one record per CDR3 protein. Found here are about 530,000 distinct CDR3 sequences, 10% to 15% of them singletons; the top ten hold around 13%. Comments on this clonotype: Its antigen is unknown.

The V gene is TRBV7-9, the J gene TRBJ2-1; tentatively, D is TRBD2 (6 bases). The material was PBMCs from blood, obtained 45 days after vaccination. The receptor was derived from a man over 45 who received an inactivated influenza vaccine. As DNA, the CDR3 is TGTGCCAGCCAGCCGGCGGGAAGAAGTTCCTACAATGAGCAGTTCTTC. Its protein product is CASQPAGRSSYNEQFF.